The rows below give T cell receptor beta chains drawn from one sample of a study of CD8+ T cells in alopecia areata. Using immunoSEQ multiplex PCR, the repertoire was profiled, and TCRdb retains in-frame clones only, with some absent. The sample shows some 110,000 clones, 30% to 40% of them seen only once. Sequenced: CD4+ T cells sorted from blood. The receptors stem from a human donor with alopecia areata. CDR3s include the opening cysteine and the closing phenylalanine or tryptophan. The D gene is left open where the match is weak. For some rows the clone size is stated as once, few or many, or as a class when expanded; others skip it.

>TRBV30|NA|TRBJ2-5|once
CAWRGKPGRETQYF
TGTGCCTGGAGGGGTAAACCTGGTCGAGAGACCCAGTACTTC
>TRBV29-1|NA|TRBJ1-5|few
CSVVDGYNQPQHF
TGCAGCGTGGTGGACGGTTACAATCAGCCCCAGCATTTT
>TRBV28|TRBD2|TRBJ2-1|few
CASSTGGRAISQFF
TGTGCCAGCAGCACTGGCGGGAGGGCCATTTCGCAGTTCTTC
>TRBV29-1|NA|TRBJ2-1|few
CSVGSGSWNEQFF
TGCAGCGTTGGAAGTGGGTCCTGGAATGAGCAGTTCTTC
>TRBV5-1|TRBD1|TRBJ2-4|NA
CASNPGDRGGNIQYF
TGCGCCAGCAACCCGGGGGACAGGGGCGGAAACATTCAGTACTTC
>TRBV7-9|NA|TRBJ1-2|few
CASSERRVRYGYTF
TGTGCCAGCAGCGAAAGAAGGGTTCGGTATGGCTACACCTTC
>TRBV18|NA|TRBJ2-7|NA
CASSPPSGDHEQYF
TGTGCCAGCTCACCACCATCAGGGGACCACGAGCAGTACTTC
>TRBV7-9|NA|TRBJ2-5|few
CASSLMWQQETQYF
TGTGCCAGCAGCTTGATGTGGCAGCAAGAGACCCAGTACTTC
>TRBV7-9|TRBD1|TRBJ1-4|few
CASSFHAGGNEKLFF
TGTGCCAGCAGCTTTCATGCAGGGGGAAATGAAAAACTGTTTTTT
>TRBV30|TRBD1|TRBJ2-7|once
CASYPGQGDEQYF
TGTGCCAGCTATCCGGGACAGGGTGACGAGCAGTACTTC
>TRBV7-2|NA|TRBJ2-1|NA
CASSLDGSSGQFF
TGTGCCAGCAGCTTAGATGGGAGCAGCGGGCAGTTCTTC
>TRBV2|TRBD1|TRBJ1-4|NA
CASSDRQGLEKLFF
TGTGCCAGCAGTGACAGACAGGGACTTGAAAAACTGTTTTTT
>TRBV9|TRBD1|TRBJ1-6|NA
CASSGFNRGSLSPLHF
TGTGCCAGCAGCGGGTTCAACAGGGGATCACTTTCACCCCTCCACTTT
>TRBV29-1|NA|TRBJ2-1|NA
CSAWAQPYNEQFF
TGCAGCGCGTGGGCCCAACCTTACAATGAGCAGTTCTTC
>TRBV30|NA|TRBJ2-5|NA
CAWSGAQETQYF
TGTGCCTGGAGTGGGGCGCAAGAGACCCAGTACTTC
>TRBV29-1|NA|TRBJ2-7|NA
CSVVGGSHEQYF
TGCAGCGTTGTGGGGGGTTCCCACGAGCAGTACTTC
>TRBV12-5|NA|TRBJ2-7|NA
CASGDGYEQYF
TGTGCTAGTGGCGACGGCTACGAGCAGTACTTC
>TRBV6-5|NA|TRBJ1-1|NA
CASSQSGRYEAFF
TGTGCCAGCAGTCAGTCCGGTAGATATGAAGCTTTCTTT
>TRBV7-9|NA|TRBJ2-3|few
CASSSGGHSSTDTQYF
TGTGCCAGCAGCTCGGGGGGACACTCTAGCACAGATACGCAGTATTTT
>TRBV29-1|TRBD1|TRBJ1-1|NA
CSVERDRGNTEAFF
TGCAGCGTTGAGCGGGACAGGGGGAACACTGAAGCTTTCTTT
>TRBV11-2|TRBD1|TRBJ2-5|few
CASSSDRGLETQYF
TGTGCCAGCAGCTCCGACAGGGGGCTGGAGACCCAGTACTTC
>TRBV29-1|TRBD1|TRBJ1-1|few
CSVEGGQGAYTEAFF
TGCAGCGTTGAAGGGGGACAGGGGGCGTACACTGAAGCTTTCTTT
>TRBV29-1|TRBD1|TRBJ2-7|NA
CSARADRDHEQYF
TGCAGCGCCCGAGCGGACAGGGACCACGAGCAGTACTTC
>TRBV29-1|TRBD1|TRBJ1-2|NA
CSVGTGRSYDTGYTF
TGCAGCGTTGGGACAGGGCGGTCCTACGACACGGGCTACACCTTC
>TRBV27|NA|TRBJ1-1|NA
CASSLSEGEPEAFF
TGTGCCAGCAGTTTATCGGAGGGGGAGCCTGAAGCTTTCTTT
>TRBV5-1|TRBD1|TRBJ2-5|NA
CASSLGDRGQETQYF
TGCGCCAGCAGCTTGGGGGACAGGGGGCAGGAGACCCAGTACTTC